This T cell receptor (beta chain) was documented in a study of T cells in Graves' hyperthyroidism and ophthalmopathy. Findings and caveats of the study: Most thyroid clonotypes expanded above 0.001 appeared in blood too.

CDR1 and CDR2 (germline): MNHNS, SASEGT. The CDR3 contains 14 residues. Trimming took off 11 bases at V and 10 bases at J, with 24 bases between the two ends. With regard to this clonotype: Its antigen remains unidentified.

RNA transcripts served as the template for amplifying TCR beta CDR3 regions. First-round RT-PCR of the TCR CDR3 relied on the HTBI primer set. TCRdb re-analysed the multiplex PCR reads in MiXCR, keeping a single row per CDR3 protein. The table records about 330,000 distinct CDR3 sequences, roughly 13% of them present only once. PBMCs came from 8.5 to 10 ml fresh peripheral blood. Sequenced sample: blood. The rearrangement links TRBV6-1 to TRBJ2-1; TRBD1 is a possible D gene (7 bases). The receptor comes from a woman aged 40 to 49 with Graves' ophthalmopathy. This CDR3 reads CAAQPRDSLKEQFF. DNA of the CDR3: TGTGCCGCTCAGCCGCGGGACAGCCTGAAGGAGCAGTTCTTC.